This T cell receptor (beta chain) is from a study of cytomegalovirus exposure and HLA in healthy donors. The study's findings and limits: According to reports, the classifier identified cytomegalovirus status with high specificity and sensitivity. A few of the chains that were CMV-associated were confirmed in vitro to be specific for CMV antigens. Investigators reported 150 to 200 TCR beta chains as tied to cytomegalovirus.

Profiled with immunoSEQ multiplex PCR; TCRdb holds only in-frame clones, not every one. Of about 200,000 clones detected, approximately 87% appear once; the ten largest clones hold 5.5% to 7%. In its sample, this clone was seen a few times. Its specificity is not known. The TCR sequence derives from a woman between 18 and 30 years old in good health and CMV-seronegative. The specimen sequenced was PBMCs.

The CDR3 sequence is CASSVVVSGRTNEQFF. DNA of the CDR3: TGTGCCAGCAGCGTAGTCGTTAGCGGGAGGACCAATGAGCAGTTCTTC. The chain joins TRBV9 to TRBJ2-1; TRBD2 matches 10 bases. Germline CDR1 SGDLS, CDR2 YYNGEE. This CDR3 region has 16 residues. V shed 0 bases, J shed 6 bases, and the junction held 6 bases outside the gene matches.